A selection of T cell receptor beta chains follows, all from one sample in a study of blood T cells in healthy people across ages. MiXCR was run by TCRdb on the 5' RACE reads, yielding one entry per CDR3 protein. Here the sample spans more than 800,000 distinct CDR3 sequences, 35% to 50% being singletons. Sequenced: blood. All receptors come from a woman aged 60-75 years in good health. CDR3s include the opening cysteine and the closing phenylalanine or tryptophan. A D gene is named only where the DNA matches it firmly. Rows give clone size only sometimes, using once, few, many, or a class for an expanded clone.

j_call clone_size v_call d_call cdr3_aa cdr3_nt
TRBJ2-3 few TRBV20-1 TRBD1 CSATPRTGGTDTQYF TGCAGTGCAACCCCTCGGACAGGGGGCACAGATACGCAGTATTTT
TRBJ2-1 NA TRBV12-3/TRBV12-4 TRBD2 CASSPEASGRPEYNEQFF TGTGCCAGCAGCCCCGAGGCTAGCGGGAGGCCTGAATACAATGAGCAGTTCTTC
TRBJ1-1 NA TRBV7-9 TRBD1 CASSYLDRADGAFF TGTGCCAGCAGCTACCTTGACAGGGCTGATGGAGCTTTCTTT
TRBJ2-7 NA TRBV28 TRBD1 CASSSGTGPYSYEQYF TGTGCCAGCAGCTCCGGGACAGGGCCCTACTCCTACGAGCAGTACTTC
TRBJ2-6 once TRBV29-1 NA CSVGLGVSGANVPTF TGCAGCGTTGGATTGGGGGTCTCTGGGGCCAACGTCCCGACTTTC
TRBJ2-7 many TRBV27 TRBD1 CASSFWTGGPYEQYF TGTGCCAGCAGTTTTTGGACAGGGGGCCCCTACGAGCAGTACTTC
TRBJ2-7 NA TRBV20-1 TRBD2 CSAIGVSGRPPYEQYF TGCAGTGCTATTGGGGTTAGCGGGAGGCCTCCCTACGAGCAGTACTTC
TRBJ2-2 few TRBV7-9 NA CASSPDGNTGELFF TGTGCCAGCAGTCCGGACGGGAACACCGGGGAGCTGTTTTTT
TRBJ2-5 NA TRBV25-1 NA CASSDPAGLETQYF TGTGCCAGCAGTGATCCCGCTGGGTTAGAGACCCAGTACTTC
TRBJ2-6 NA TRBV19 NA CATSKERGANVLTF TGTGCCACCTCTAAGGAGCGGGGGGCCAACGTCCTGACTTTC
TRBJ2-1 NA TRBV7-6 TRBD2 CASSLGLAGVIGEQFF TGTGCCAGCAGCTTAGGACTAGCGGGAGTAATTGGTGAGCAGTTCTTC
TRBJ2-5 few TRBV6-2/TRBV6-3 TRBD1 CASSYLPGQGLSGETQYF TGTGCCAGCAGTTACTTACCGGGACAGGGGCTATCAGGAGAGACCCAGTACTTC
TRBJ2-6 NA TRBV9 NA CASSVRAWTDSLPISSGASVLTF TGTGCCAGCAGCGTAAGGGCTTGGACAGACTCCCTTCCCATTAGCTCTGGGGCCAGCGTCCTGACTTTC
TRBJ2-5 few TRBV20-1 NA CSASGPTGPQETQYF TGCAGTGCTAGCGGTCCTACAGGGCCCCAAGAGACCCAGTACTTC
TRBJ1-4 NA TRBV4-1 NA CASSQVRLNEKLFF TGCGCCAGCAGCCAAGTACGTCTGAATGAAAAACTGTTTTTT
TRBJ1-4 NA TRBV2 NA CASRGPNEKLFF TGTGCCAGCAGGGGTCCTAATGAAAAACTGTTTTTT